The sequence of this TCR beta chain was determined in a study of blood T cell repertoires in COVID-19. At the level of the study: Specimens from acute and convalescent COVID-19 originated in the United States, Italy and Spain. PBMCs, B-cell-depleted T cells, or T cells provided the cDNA or gDNA that made up the material.

CDR1 and CDR2 from the germline V gene are MNHEY and SVGEGT. The CDR3 runs 15 residues. The V end was cut by 5 bases, the J end by 0 bases, with 11 bases between. Original processing methods: The assay estimated nucleated cells by amplifying reference gene primers. Generated by immunoSEQ multiplex PCR, the TCRdb table keeps only in-frame clones and is missing some. D and trimming come from the DNA, and the V and J calls and clone size come from that table. Found here are 95,000 or so clones, 75% to 90% of them singletons; the top ten hold 3% to 4%. The chain links TRBV6-2 or TRBV6-3 to TRBJ2-1; D uncertain. The source of this sequence is a woman in her 70s with acute or convalescent COVID-19. Sequenced material: peripheral blood. The CDR3 sequence: CASSPFPSSYNEQFF. The CDR3 nucleotides are TGTGCCAGCAGTCCCTTCCCGAGCTCCTACAATGAGCAGTTCTTC.